Sequencing of this T cell receptor beta chain was carried out in a study of shared clonotypes between healthy human individuals. Under the authors' procedure: There were no quality scores in the junction-only immunoSEQ sequences, so filtering differed. Libraries were prepared by immunoSEQ multiplex PCR; TCRdb keeps only in-frame clonotypes and omits some of them. The V and J calls and clone size come from that table; D and trimming were worked out from the DNA. The sample gives 640,000 or so clones, 72% of which show up once; less than 2% is in the top ten. Per the germline V gene, CDR1 is MDHEN and CDR2 is SYDVKM. This CDR3 comprises 11 residues. V lost 7 bases and J lost 8, with 11 bases in between.

The receptor was derived from a woman aged 25 to 39 in good health. What was sequenced was memory CD4+ T cells sorted from blood. The subset here: CD45RA-negative fraction. V gene TRBV28 combines with J gene TRBJ1-1, with D tentatively TRBD1 (6 bases). The CDR3 sequence is CASTLDSEAFF. CDR3 nucleotide sequence: TGTGCCAGCACGCTGGACAGCGAAGCTTTCTTT. Looking up the rest from reference TRBV28 and TRBJ1-1 gives the full variable domain: DVKVTQSSRYLVKRTGEKVFLECVQDMDHENMFWYRQDPGLGLRLIYFSYDVKMKEKGDIPEGYSVSREKKERFSLILESASTNQTSMYLCASTLDSEAFFGQGTRLTVV.